In this sample, the clone carrying this T cell receptor beta chain turned up a few times. Its antigen is not known. Time point: longitudinal time-point 1 (baseline). This entry comes from a study of neurological immune-mediated disorders. With V trimmed by 2 bases and J by 4 bases, 4 bases remained unmatched. Per germline, CDR1 SGHRS and CDR2 YFSETQ. The CDR3 spans 16 residues. Findings of the study overall: CDR3 amino acid sequences found in expanded clones were never shared across subjects, suggesting private repertoires in all groups. HTLV-1-associated myelopathy displayed the greatest TCR clonal expansion, and multiple sclerosis exhibited the smallest, lower than that of healthy controls.

Each CDR3 protein is one row after TCRdb ran MiXCR on the 5' RACE reads. This table holds around 60,000 distinct CDR3 sequences, about 10% found once. This sequence joins TRBV5-1 and TRBJ2-5; 14 bases match TRBD2. The source is a male donor with HTLV-1-associated myelopathy (HAM/TSP). Sequencing was done on a sample of PBMCs. Here the CDR3 DNA reads TGCGCCAGCAGCTTCGGACTAGCGGGGGGAGTAGAGACCCAGTACTTC. It encodes CASSFGLAGGVETQYF.